One and the same sample provided the 4 T cell receptor beta chains below, sequenced in a study of control samples from healthy donors and cancer patients. Sequencing used immunoSEQ multiplex PCR; TCRdb keeps in-frame clones, though not all of them. The sample carries approximately 130,000 clones, approximately 87% recorded once. The sequenced material came from blood. These receptors came from a man in his fifties or sixties in good health.

This clone came up a few times. The V gene is TRBV20-1, the J gene TRBJ2-7; D may match TRBD1 or TRBD2 (6 bases each). The CDR3 runs to 15 residues. Trimming left V 3 bases short and J 3 bases short, with 18 bases between. In germline, CDR1 is DFQATT, CDR2 SNEGSKA (reference sequence). CDR3 in DNA: TGCAGTGCTAGTGGGGGGCAGGGGAAAAACTACGAGCAGTACTTC. It yields the protein CSASGGQGKNYEQYF.

The chain carries TRBV25-1 and TRBJ1-5, with a tentative D call TRBD1 (5 bases). The germline gives CDR1 MGHDK, CDR2 SYGVNS. The CDR3 has 16 amino acids. Trimming pared 2 bases from V and 0 bases from J, leaving 11 bases between. The DNA for the CDR3 is TGTGCCAGCAGTGAAGGTGTGGGGCATAGCAATCAGCCCCAGCATTTT. It encodes CASSEGVGHSNQPQHF.

The gene calls are TRBV7-2 and TRBJ2-1, with D unresolved. This CDR3 region has 15 residues. Germline V gives CDR1 SGHTA, CDR2 FQGNSA. Trimming removed 5 bases from V and 4 bases from J, with 15 bases in between. In DNA form, the CDR3 reads TGTGCCAGCAGCCCTTCCTTTTTGGCTTACAATGAGCAGTTCTTC. Protein sequence: CASSPSFLAYNEQFF. The full variable domain, completed using reference TRBV7-2 and TRBJ2-1, is GAGVSQSPSNKVTEKGKDVELRCDPISGHTALYWYRQSLGQGLEFLIYFQGNSAPDKSGLPSDRFSAERTGGSVSTLTIQRTQQEDSAVYLCASSPSFLAYNEQFFGPGTRLTVL.

V and J are TRBV24-1 and TRBJ1-2; tentative D call: TRBD1 (5 bases). CDR1 and CDR2 (germline): KGHDR, SFDVKD. V lost 5 bases and J 1 base, leaving 10 bases between the germline ends. There are 14 residues in the CDR3. CDR3 sequence (DNA): TGTGCCACCAGTGTTGGGGGAGGTAACTATGGCTACACCTTC. Its protein product is CATSVGGGNYGYTF.